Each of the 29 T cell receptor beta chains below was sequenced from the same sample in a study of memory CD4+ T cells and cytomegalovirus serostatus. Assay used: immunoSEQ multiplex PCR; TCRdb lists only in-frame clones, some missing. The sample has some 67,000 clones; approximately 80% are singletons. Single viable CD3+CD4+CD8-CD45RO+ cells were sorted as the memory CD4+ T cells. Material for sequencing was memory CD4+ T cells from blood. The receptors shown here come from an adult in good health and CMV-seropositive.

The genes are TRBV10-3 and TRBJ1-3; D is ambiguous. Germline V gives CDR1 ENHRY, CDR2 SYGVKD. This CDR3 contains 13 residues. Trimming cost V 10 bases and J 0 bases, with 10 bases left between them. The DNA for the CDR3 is TGTGCCACCAGACTGATCTCTGGAAACACCATATATTTT. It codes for CATRLISGNTIYF.

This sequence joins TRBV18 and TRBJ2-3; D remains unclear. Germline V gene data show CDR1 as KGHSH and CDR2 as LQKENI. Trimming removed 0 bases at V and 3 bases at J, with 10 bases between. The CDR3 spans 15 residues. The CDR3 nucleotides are TGTGCCAGCTCACCACCAGGGCCCTCAACAGATACGCAGTATTTT. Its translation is CASSPPGPSTDTQYF.

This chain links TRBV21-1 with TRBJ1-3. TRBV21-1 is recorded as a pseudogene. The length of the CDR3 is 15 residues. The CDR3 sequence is CASSKPGSRGNTIYF. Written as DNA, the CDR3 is TGTGCCAGCAGCAAACCGGGGTCTAGGGGAAACACCATATATTTT.

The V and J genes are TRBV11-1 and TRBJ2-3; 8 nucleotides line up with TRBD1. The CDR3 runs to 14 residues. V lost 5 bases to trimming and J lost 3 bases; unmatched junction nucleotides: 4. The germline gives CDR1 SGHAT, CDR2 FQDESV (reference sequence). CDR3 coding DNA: TGTGCCAGCAGCCGAAGACAGGGGACAGATACGCAGTATTTT. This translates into CASSRRQGTDTQYF.

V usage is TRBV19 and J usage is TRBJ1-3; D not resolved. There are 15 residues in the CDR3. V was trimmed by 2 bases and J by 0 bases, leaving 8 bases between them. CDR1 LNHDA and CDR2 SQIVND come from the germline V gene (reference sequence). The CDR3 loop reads CASSIQPNSGNTIYF. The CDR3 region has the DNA TGTGCCAGTAGTATACAACCGAACTCTGGAAACACCATATATTTT.

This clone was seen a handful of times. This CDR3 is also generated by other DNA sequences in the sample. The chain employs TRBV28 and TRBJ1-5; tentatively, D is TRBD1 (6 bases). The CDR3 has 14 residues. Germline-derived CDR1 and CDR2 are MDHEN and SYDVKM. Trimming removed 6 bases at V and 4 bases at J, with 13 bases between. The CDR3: CASSLGGTNQPQHF. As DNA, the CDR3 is TGTGCCAGCAGCCTTGGGGGGACAAATCAGCCCCAGCATTTT.

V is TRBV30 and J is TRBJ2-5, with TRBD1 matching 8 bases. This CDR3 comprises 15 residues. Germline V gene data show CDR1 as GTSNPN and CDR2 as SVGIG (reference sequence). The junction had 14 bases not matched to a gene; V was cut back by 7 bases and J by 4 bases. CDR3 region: CALAEWAGGGETQYF. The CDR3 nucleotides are TGTGCCTTAGCAGAATGGGCAGGGGGCGGAGAGACCCAGTACTTC.

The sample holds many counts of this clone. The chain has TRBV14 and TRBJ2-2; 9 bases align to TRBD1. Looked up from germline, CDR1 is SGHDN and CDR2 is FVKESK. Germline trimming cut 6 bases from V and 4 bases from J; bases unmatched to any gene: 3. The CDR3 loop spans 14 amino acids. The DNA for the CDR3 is TGTGCCAGCAGGGGGACAGGGCCCACCGGGGAGCTGTTTTTT. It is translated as CASRGTGPTGELFF.

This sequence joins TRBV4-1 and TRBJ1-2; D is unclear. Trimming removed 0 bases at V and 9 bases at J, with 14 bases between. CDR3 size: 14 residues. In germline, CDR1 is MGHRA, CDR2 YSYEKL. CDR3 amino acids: CASSQDPLGESYTF. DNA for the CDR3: TGCGCCAGCAGCCAAGACCCCCTTGGGGAGAGCTACACCTTC.

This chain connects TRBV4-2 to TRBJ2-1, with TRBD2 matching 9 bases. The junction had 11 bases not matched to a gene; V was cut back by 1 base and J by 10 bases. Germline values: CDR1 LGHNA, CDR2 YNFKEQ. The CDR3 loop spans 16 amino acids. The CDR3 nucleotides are TGTGCCAGCAGCCAAGCGAGCGGGGGGCAAGGTATAGAGCAGTTCTTC. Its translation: CASSQASGGQGIEQFF.

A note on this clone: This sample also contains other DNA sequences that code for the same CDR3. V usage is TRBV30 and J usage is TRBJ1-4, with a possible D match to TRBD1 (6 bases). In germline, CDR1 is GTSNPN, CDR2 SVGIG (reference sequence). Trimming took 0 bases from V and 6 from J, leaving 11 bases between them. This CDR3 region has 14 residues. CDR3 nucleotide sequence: TGTGCCTGGAGTGTACTCAGGGGAGATGAAAAACTGTTTTTT. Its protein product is CAWSVLRGDEKLFF.

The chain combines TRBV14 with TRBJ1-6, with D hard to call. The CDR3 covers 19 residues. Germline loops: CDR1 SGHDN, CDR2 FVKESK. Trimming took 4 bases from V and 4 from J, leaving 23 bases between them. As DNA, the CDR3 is TGTGCCAGCAGCCGAAACTCCCAGGACTCAGGAGGGTATAATTCACCCCTCCACTTT. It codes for CASSRNSQDSGGYNSPLHF. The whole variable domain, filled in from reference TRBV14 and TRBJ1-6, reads EAGVTQFPSHSVIEKGQTVTLRCDPISGHDNLYWYRRVMGKEIKFLLHFVKESKQDESGMPNNRFLAERTGGTYSTLKVQPAELEDSGVYFCASSRNSQDSGGYNSPLHFGNGTRLTVT.

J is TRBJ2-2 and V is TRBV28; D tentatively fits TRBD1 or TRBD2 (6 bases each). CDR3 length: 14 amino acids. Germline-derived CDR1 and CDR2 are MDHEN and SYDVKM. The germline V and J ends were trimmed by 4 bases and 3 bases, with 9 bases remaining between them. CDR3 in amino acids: CASSSEGDTGELFF. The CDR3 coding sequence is TGTGCCAGCAGTTCGGAGGGGGACACCGGGGAGCTGTTTTTT.

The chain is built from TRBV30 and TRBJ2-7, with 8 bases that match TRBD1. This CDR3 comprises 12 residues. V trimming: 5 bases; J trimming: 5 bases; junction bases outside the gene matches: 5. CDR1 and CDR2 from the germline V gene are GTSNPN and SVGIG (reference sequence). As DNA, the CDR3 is TGTGCCTGGGGGGACAGGCCCCACGAGCAGTACTTC. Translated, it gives CAWGDRPHEQYF.

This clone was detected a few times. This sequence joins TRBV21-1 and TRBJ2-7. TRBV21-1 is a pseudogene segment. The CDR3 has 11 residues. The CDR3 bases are TGTGCCAGCAGCCATAGGTACGAGCAGTACTTC. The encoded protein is CASSHRYEQYF.

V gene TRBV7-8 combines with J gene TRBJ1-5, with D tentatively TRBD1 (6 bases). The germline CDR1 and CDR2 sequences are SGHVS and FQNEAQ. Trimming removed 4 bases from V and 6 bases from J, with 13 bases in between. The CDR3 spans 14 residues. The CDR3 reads CASSSGGGFQPQHF. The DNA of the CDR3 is TGTGCCAGCAGCTCAGGAGGGGGATTTCAGCCCCAGCATTTT.

In DNA, the CDR3 is TGTGCCAGCAGTGCGGAGAGGGCAACTAATGAAAAACTGTTTTTT. It specifies CASSAERATNEKLFF. The chain couples TRBV28 to TRBJ1-4; unclear D gene. V was pared by 5 bases and J by 0 bases, with 10 bases between. The CDR3 covers 15 residues. Germline assignment: CDR1 MDHEN and CDR2 SYDVKM.

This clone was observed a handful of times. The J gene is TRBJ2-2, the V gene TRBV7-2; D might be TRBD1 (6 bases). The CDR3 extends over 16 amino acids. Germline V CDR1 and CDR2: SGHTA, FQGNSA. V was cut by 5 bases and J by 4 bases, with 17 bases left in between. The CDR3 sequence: CASSQVLSRGTGELFF. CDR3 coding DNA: TGTGCCAGCAGCCAAGTTCTTTCCAGGGGCACCGGGGAGCTGTTTTTT. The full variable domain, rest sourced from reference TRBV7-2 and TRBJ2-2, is GAGVSQSPSNKVTEKGKDVELRCDPISGHTALYWYRQSLGQGLEFLIYFQGNSAPDKSGLPSDRFSAERTGGSVSTLTIQRTQQEDSAVYLCASSQVLSRGTGELFFGEGSRLTVL.

The CDR3 here is CASKAGAQETQYF. The CDR3 DNA is TGTGCCAGCAAGGCGGGGGCCCAAGAGACCCAGTACTTC. The chain uses TRBV2 and TRBJ2-5; D is possibly TRBD2 (7 bases). Trimming took off 7 bases at V and 1 base at J, with 10 bases between the two ends. CDR1 SNHLY and CDR2 FYNNEI come from the germline V gene. The CDR3 runs 13 residues.

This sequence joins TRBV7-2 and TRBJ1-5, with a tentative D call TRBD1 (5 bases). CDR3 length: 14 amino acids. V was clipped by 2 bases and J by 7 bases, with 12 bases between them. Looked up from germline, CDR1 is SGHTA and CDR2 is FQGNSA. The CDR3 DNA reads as TGTGCCAGCAGCTTACGCAGGGACGGCCAGCCCCAGCATTTT. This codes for CASSLRRDGQPQHF.

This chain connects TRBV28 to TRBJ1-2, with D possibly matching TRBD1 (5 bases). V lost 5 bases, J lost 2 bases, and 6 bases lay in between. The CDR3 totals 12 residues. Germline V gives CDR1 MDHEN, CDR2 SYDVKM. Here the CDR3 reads CASSAGNYGYTF. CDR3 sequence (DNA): TGTGCCAGCAGTGCAGGGAACTATGGCTACACCTTC.

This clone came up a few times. The CDR3 is CASRGTGAANTGELFF. The CDR3 DNA follows: TGCGCCAGCAGAGGGACAGGGGCCGCGAACACCGGGGAGCTGTTTTTT. The gene calls are TRBV5-1 and TRBJ2-2; 10 bases map to TRBD1. V was pared by 5 bases and J by 0 bases, with 4 bases of the junction left unmatched. The CDR3 runs 16 residues. Germline V gives CDR1 SGHRS, CDR2 YFSETQ.

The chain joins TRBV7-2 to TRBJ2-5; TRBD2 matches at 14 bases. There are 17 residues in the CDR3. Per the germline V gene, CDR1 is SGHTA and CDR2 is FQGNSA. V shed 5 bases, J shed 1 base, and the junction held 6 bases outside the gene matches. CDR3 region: CASSTGTSGGTQETQYF. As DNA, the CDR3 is TGTGCCAGCAGCACAGGGACTAGCGGGGGTACCCAAGAGACCCAGTACTTC.

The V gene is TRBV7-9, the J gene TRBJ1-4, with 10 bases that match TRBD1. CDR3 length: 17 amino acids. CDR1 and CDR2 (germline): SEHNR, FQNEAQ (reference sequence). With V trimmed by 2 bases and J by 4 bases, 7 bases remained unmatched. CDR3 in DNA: TGTGCCAGCAGCTTATGGGGGACAGGGGACGTTAATGAAAAACTGTTTTTT. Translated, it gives CASSLWGTGDVNEKLFF.

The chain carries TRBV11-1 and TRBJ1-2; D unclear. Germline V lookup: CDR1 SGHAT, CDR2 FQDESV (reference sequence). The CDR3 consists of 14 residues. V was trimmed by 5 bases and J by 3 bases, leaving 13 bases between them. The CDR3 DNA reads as TGTGCCAGCAGCCGAGGCAGCCCCCACTATGGCTACACCTTC. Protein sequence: CASSRGSPHYGYTF.

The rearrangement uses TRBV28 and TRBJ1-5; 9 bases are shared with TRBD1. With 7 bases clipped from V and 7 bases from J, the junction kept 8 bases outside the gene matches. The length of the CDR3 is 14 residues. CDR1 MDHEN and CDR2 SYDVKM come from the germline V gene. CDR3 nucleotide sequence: TGTGCCAGCACCTCCGGGACAGGGAAACAGCCCCAGCATTTT. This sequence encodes CASTSGTGKQPQHF.

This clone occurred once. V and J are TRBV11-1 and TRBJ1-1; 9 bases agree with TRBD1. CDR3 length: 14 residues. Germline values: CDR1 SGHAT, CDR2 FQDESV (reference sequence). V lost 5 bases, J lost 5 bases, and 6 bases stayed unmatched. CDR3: CASSEQGAWTEAFF. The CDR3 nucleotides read TGTGCCAGCAGCGAACAGGGGGCGTGGACTGAAGCTTTCTTT.

CDR3 loop: CASSLWTVSYEQYF. CDR3 coding DNA: TGTGCCAGCAGCCTTTGGACAGTCTCCTACGAGCAGTACTTC. This chain uses TRBV7-9 with TRBJ2-7; D is possibly TRBD1 (6 bases). V shed 5 bases and J shed 0 bases, with 11 bases lying between them. The CDR3 extends over 14 amino acids. CDR1 and CDR2 (germline): SEHNR, FQNEAQ (reference sequence).

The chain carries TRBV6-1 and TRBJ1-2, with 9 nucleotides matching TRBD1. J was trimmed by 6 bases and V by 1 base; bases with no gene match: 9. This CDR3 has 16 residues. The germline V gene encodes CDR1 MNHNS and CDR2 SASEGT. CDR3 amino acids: CASSEDPSDRGDGYTF. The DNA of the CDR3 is TGTGCCAGCAGTGAAGACCCCTCCGACAGGGGGGATGGCTACACCTTC.